Below, 22 T cell receptor beta chains from the same sample are listed, as sequenced in a study of vaccination effects on CD4 cells after COVID-19. CD4+ T cells specific for antigen were expanded with viral peptide pools by the ViraFEST assay before sequencing. Culture proceeded for 10 days, and CD4+ T cells were then isolated. The person had PCR-confirmed SARS-CoV-2 infection between March and December 2020. Only in-frame clones appear in the TCRdb table, and some are missing; sequencing was by immunoSEQ multiplex PCR. Of approximately 19,000 clones in the sample, nearly 75% were seen once. These receptors' antigens are unknown. This specimen consisted of CD4+ T cells from PBMCs cultured with a peptide pool, obtained before COVID-19 vaccination. The source is a human donor who had a prior SARS-CoV-2 infection.

This clone was counted once. The chain employs TRBV7-2 and TRBJ2-1; D is unclear. Germline values: CDR1 SGHTA, CDR2 FQGNSA. The ends were cut back, 1 base at V and 7 bases at J, with 8 bases in the middle. The CDR3 is made up of 13 amino acids. This chain's CDR3 is CASSLVYLNEQFF. CDR3 in DNA: TGTGCCAGCAGCTTAGTGTATTTAAATGAGCAGTTCTTC.

V and J are TRBV2 and TRBJ2-3; D ambiguous. The CDR3 has 15 amino acids. The V end was cut by 5 bases, the J end by 6 bases, with 18 bases between. CDR1 SNHLY and CDR2 FYNNEI come from the germline V gene. The CDR3 protein is CASSPKPVLRDTQYF. Written as DNA, the CDR3 is TGTGCCAGCAGTCCCAAGCCCGTACTTCGGGATACGCAGTATTTT.

The chain has TRBV5-1 and TRBJ2-5; D gene ambiguous. V lost 0 bases and J 1 base, leaving 1 base between the germline ends. Germline V gene lookup returns CDR1 SGHRS and CDR2 YFSETQ. The CDR3 sequence is 12 residues long. Here the CDR3 reads CASSLVQETQYF. Written as DNA, the CDR3 is TGCGCCAGCAGCTTGGTCCAAGAGACCCAGTACTTC.

This clone appeared once. A read error may produce the germline difference seen at one junction end. The CDR3 here is CATSGDPNQPQHF. CDR3 nucleotides: TGTGCCACCAGCGGAGACCCAAATCAGCCCCAGCATTTT. The chain uses TRBV15 and TRBJ1-5; D not certain. Germline V lookup: CDR1 LNHNV, CDR2 YYDKDF (reference sequence). This CDR3 has 13 amino acids.

This clone was picked up a small number of times. This chain joins TRBV25-1 and TRBJ1-5; no definite D call. Between the trimmed V and J ends, which lost 3 bases and 11 bases, there was a span of 11 bases. Looked up from germline, CDR1 is MGHDK and CDR2 is SYGVNS. This CDR3 region has 12 residues. CDR3 DNA sequence: TGTGCCAGCAGTGACTGGGGTGAGGCCCAGCATTTT. Amino acid sequence: CASSDWGEAQHF.

The chain is built from TRBV5-1 and TRBJ2-1; 8 bases are shared with TRBD2. The CDR3 is made up of 15 amino acids. J gave up 3 bases and V 3 bases, and 5 bases lay outside the gene matches. Germline V CDR1 and CDR2: SGHRS, YFSETQ. CDR3 coding DNA: TGCGCCAGCAGCTCCCCGGGGGGGGACTACAATGAGCAGTTCTTC. Translating gives CASSSPGGDYNEQFF.

This clone has only a few counts. This sequence joins TRBV7-2 and TRBJ2-2; the D is unclear. Germline CDR1 SGHTA, CDR2 FQGNSA. V shed 4 bases and J shed 5 bases, with 26 bases lying between them. The CDR3 consists of 19 residues. CDR3 in amino acids: CASSSQVVQVVRRTGELFF. Here the CDR3 DNA reads TGTGCCAGCAGCTCCCAAGTAGTTCAGGTTGTTCGGCGGACCGGGGAGCTGTTTTTT.

This rearrangement joins TRBV7-8 to TRBJ2-2; no firm D call. Germline CDR1 reads SGHVS; CDR2 reads FQNEAQ. This CDR3 comprises 15 residues. Trimming left V 4 bases short and J 1 base short, with 10 bases between. CDR3 amino acids: CASSYRPLNTGELFF. The CDR3, as DNA: TGTGCCAGCAGCTACCGGCCACTGAACACCGGGGAGCTGTTTTTT.

The chain recombines TRBV7-9 with TRBJ2-3, with D unresolved. The germline CDR1 and CDR2 sequences are SEHNR and FQNEAQ (reference sequence). The CDR3 has 14 amino acids. V was trimmed by 6 bases and J by 0 bases, leaving 10 bases between them. CDR3 protein: CASRLSRSTDTQYF. CDR3 nucleotides: TGTGCCAGCAGGCTCTCGCGTAGCACAGATACGCAGTATTTT.

V gene TRBV7-2 combines with J gene TRBJ2-5; the D is unclear. The germline V gene encodes CDR1 SGHTA and CDR2 FQGNSA. The CDR3 is made up of 15 amino acids. The V gene lost 2 bases and the J gene lost 2 bases, with 12 bases spanning the gap. CDR3 residues: CASSLSSGTQETQYF. The CDR3 bases are TGTGCCAGCAGCTTAAGTTCAGGTACACAAGAGACCCAGTACTTC.

This clone was seen more than once but under ten times. The gene calls are TRBV7-3 and TRBJ2-7; D assignment may be TRBD1 or TRBD2 (5 bases each). This CDR3 has 17 amino acids. V was cut by 6 bases and J by 4 bases, with 25 bases left in between. The germline CDR1 and CDR2 sequences are SGHTA and FQGTGA. In DNA form, the CDR3 reads TGTGCCAGCAGAGAAGAGATCGGGACGGATTACGAGTACGAGCAGTACTTC. Translating gives CASREEIGTDYEYEQYF. The full variable domain, rest sourced from reference TRBV7-3 and TRBJ2-7, is GAGVSQTPSNKVTEKGKYVELRCDPISGHTALYWYRQSLGQGPEFLIYFQGTGAADDSGLPNDRFFAVRPEGSVSTLKIQRTERGDSAVYLCASREEIGTDYEYEQYFGPGTRLTVT.

This rearrangement joins TRBV5-5 to TRBJ2-3; unclear D gene. Germline V gene sequence: CDR1 SGHKS, CDR2 YYEKEE (reference sequence). Trimming removed 0 bases from V and 0 bases from J, with 8 bases in between. The CDR3 consists of 15 residues. The CDR3 spells CASSLAPVSTDTQYF. DNA for the CDR3: TGTGCCAGCAGCTTGGCGCCAGTCAGCACAGATACGCAGTATTTT.

This chain joins TRBV6-5 and TRBJ1-1; a weak D match, TRBD1 (6 bases). V was clipped by 6 bases and J by 3 bases, with 14 bases between them. Germline V lookup: CDR1 MNHEY, CDR2 SVGAGI. There are 14 residues in the CDR3. The CDR3 nucleotides read TGTGCCAGCAGCGACAGGAGCTTTCACACTGAAGCTTTCTTT. This codes for CASSDRSFHTEAFF.

The chain joins TRBV19 to TRBJ2-7, with TRBD1 matching over 7 bases. The trim removed 5 bases at V and 1 base at J, leaving 11 bases unmatched. The germline CDR1 and CDR2 sequences are LNHDA and SQIVND (reference sequence). The CDR3 totals 16 residues. CDR3 protein: CASSSHGRGLSYEQYF. DNA for the CDR3: TGTGCCAGTAGTTCTCACGGAAGGGGGCTATCCTACGAGCAGTACTTC.

This sequence joins TRBV9 and TRBJ2-1, with D uncertain. Germline lookup yields CDR1 SGDLS and CDR2 YYNGEE. The ends were cut back, 0 bases at V and 7 bases at J, with 8 bases in the middle. The CDR3 loop spans 13 amino acids. The CDR3 DNA reads TGTGCCAGCAGCGTAGGTTGGGGTAATGAGCAGTTCTTC. Amino acids: CASSVGWGNEQFF.

The chain has TRBV27 and TRBJ2-1; D gene ambiguous. Germline CDR1 is MNHEY and CDR2 is SMNVEV (reference sequence). This CDR3 comprises 15 residues. V was cut by 0 bases and J by 4 bases, with 10 bases left in between. CDR3 in DNA: TGTGCCAGCAGTTTATCGGGCGGCCCTTACAATGAGCAGTTCTTC. This gives the protein CASSLSGGPYNEQFF.

The rearrangement links TRBV3-1 (or the pseudogene TRBV3-2) to TRBJ1-3; D uncertain. Germline V gives CDR1 LGHDT, CDR2 YNNKEL (reference sequence). V lost 4 bases, J lost 0 bases, and 13 bases lay in between. The CDR3 totals 16 residues. The CDR3 DNA reads as TGTGCCAGCAGCCCCCCAGGCGGCTACTCTGGAAACACCATATATTTT. It translates to CASSPPGGYSGNTIYF.

This chain connects TRBV7-3 to TRBJ2-1; D remains ambiguous. Germline CDR1 reads SGHTA; CDR2 reads FQGTGA. V was cut by 4 bases and J by 3 bases, with 13 bases left in between. The CDR3 has 15 residues. CDR3 region: CASSSDGGIYNEQFF. DNA of the CDR3: TGTGCCAGCAGCTCCGATGGTGGGATCTACAATGAGCAGTTCTTC.

The genes are TRBV7-9 and TRBJ1-3, with no clear D. The V end was cut by 0 bases, the J end by 8 bases, with 8 bases between. From germline, CDR1 is SEHNR and CDR2 FQNEAQ (reference sequence). The CDR3 has 13 residues. In DNA, the CDR3 is TGTGCCAGCAGCTTAGCAGTAGGAGACACCATATATTTT. Translating it yields CASSLAVGDTIYF.

The J gene is TRBJ2-7, the V gene TRBV5-6, with D perhaps TRBD1 (5 bases). CDR1 is SGHDT, CDR2 YYEEEE, per germline. The V gene lost 2 bases and the J gene lost 4 bases, with 13 bases spanning the gap. This CDR3 is 14 amino acids long. CDR3 in DNA: TGTGCCAGCAGCTTTTGGGGCCTTGGTTACGAGCAGTACTTC. The encoded protein is CASSFWGLGYEQYF.

The V gene is TRBV2, the J gene TRBJ1-6; no firm D call. Trimming took off 4 bases at V and 13 bases at J, with 8 bases between the two ends. Germline values: CDR1 SNHLY, CDR2 FYNNEI. The CDR3 totals 11 residues. CDR3: CASSADFPLHF. CDR3 in DNA: TGTGCCAGCAGTGCAGACTTTCCCCTCCACTTT. The whole variable domain, remainder taken from reference TRBV2 and TRBJ1-6, is EPEVTQTPSHQVTQMGQEVILRCVPISNHLYFYWYRQILGQKVEFLVSFYNNEISEKSEIFDDQFSVERPDGSNFTLKIRSTKLEDSAMYFCASSADFPLHFGNGTRLTVT.

The chain is built from TRBV7-2 and TRBJ2-1; D is possibly TRBD1 or TRBD2 (5 bases each). Looked up from germline, CDR1 is SGHTA and CDR2 is FQGNSA. The CDR3 sequence is 13 residues long. Trimming cost V 2 bases and J 7 bases, with 9 bases left between them. The DNA for the CDR3 is TGTGCCAGCAGCTTAACGGGGCCAAATGAGCAGTTCTTC. Translating it yields CASSLTGPNEQFF.